This is a list of T cell receptor beta chains from one sample in a study of OX40 agonist ivuxolimab in advanced cancers. Profiling relied on immunoSEQ multiplex PCR, and the TCRdb table lists in-frame clones only, not all of them. The data contain about 69,000 clones, under 90% of them singletons. Material: CD4+ or CD8+ T cells sorted from blood, obtained in a trial of the OX40 agonist ivuxolimab. The receptors stem from an adult with an advanced solid tumor such as melanoma, head and neck, liver or kidney cancer. CDR3s include the opening cysteine and the closing phenylalanine or tryptophan. The order of the fields is D gene, clone size, J gene, V gene, CDR3 DNA, CDR3 protein. A D gene is named only where the DNA matches it firmly. Some rows have no size entry. The others give once, few or many, or a class for an expanded clone.

.,.,TRBJ1-1,TRBV10-3,TGTGCCATCAGTCAATCGGGACTGAACACTGAAGCTTTCTTT,CAISQSGLNTEAFF
.,.,TRBJ1-2,TRBV5-1,TGCGCCAGCAGCTTGGCCGTCCCCAACTATGGCTACACCTTC,CASSLAVPNYGYTF
.,once,TRBJ1-4,TRBV5-1,TGCGCCAGCAGCTTGCCCAGGGGAGGCGATGAAAAACTGTTTTTT,CASSLPRGGDEKLFF
TRBD1,.,TRBJ1-1,TRBV5-1,TGCGCCAGCAGCTTGGGGCAGGGGGTCGCGAACACTGAAGCTTTCTTT,CASSLGQGVANTEAFF
TRBD1,.,TRBJ2-7,TRBV6-6,TGTGCCAGCAGCTCTACAGGGGGCTCCTACGAGCAGTACTTC,CASSSTGGSYEQYF
TRBD2,.,TRBJ2-1,TRBV4-3,TGCGCCAGCAGCCAAGACCTAGCGGGGGGATACAATGAGCAGTTCTTC,CASSQDLAGGYNEQFF
.,.,TRBJ2-6,TRBV18,TGTGCCAGCTCACCACCCACAGGCGACTGGAGGGCCAACGTCCTGACTTTC,CASSPPTGDWRANVLTF
.,.,TRBJ2-7,TRBV7-8,TGTGCCAGCAGCTTAGCAAAGACTGGCGCGGAGCAGTACTTC,CASSLAKTGAEQYF
.,.,TRBJ1-1,TRBV13,TGTGCCACCCCTCATAGGGGGGGCGAAGGCACTGAAGCTTTCTTT,CATPHRGGEGTEAFF
.,few,TRBJ2-7,TRBV5-4,TGTGCCAGCAGCCCCATACTACCGGACAGTGAGCAGTACTTC,CASSPILPDSEQYF
TRBD2,.,TRBJ2-3,TRBV2,TGTGCCAGCAGACTAGCGGGAGCAAACGCAGATACGCAGTATTTT,CASRLAGANADTQYF
.,.,TRBJ1-2,TRBV21-1,TGTGCCAGCAGCAAAGAAGCAGGGGAGACTAACTATGGCTACACCTTC,CASSKEAGETNYGYTF
.,.,TRBJ2-7,TRBV10-3,TGTGCCATCAGTGACAGAGCGTCCTACGAGCAGTACTTC,CAISDRASYEQYF
.,.,TRBJ1-5,TRBV9,TGTGCCAGCAGCCGCGACAGTAGCAATCAGCCCCAGCATTTT,CASSRDSSNQPQHF
TRBD1,.,TRBJ2-2,TRBV18,TGTGCCAGCTCGCGAAGACAGGGGAACACCGGGGAGCTGTTTTTT,CASSRRQGNTGELFF
.,.,TRBJ2-7,TRBV5-4,TGTGCCAGCAGCCCGGACCCAGGGGACCTTCGACACGAGCAGTACTTC,CASSPDPGDLRHEQYF
.,.,TRBJ2-6,TRBV4-3,TGCGCCAGCAGCCGGGGCAGCAGAGACTCTGGGGCCAACGTCCTGACTTTC,CASSRGSRDSGANVLTF
.,.,TRBJ2-3,TRBV9,TGTGCCAGCAGCGTAGTCTTGGGGGGTTTAACAGATACGCAGTATTTT,CASSVVLGGLTDTQYF
TRBD2,.,TRBJ2-1,TRBV6-5,TGTGCCAGCAGTTTAGCGGGAGGGAGCTCCTACAATGAGCAGTTCTTC,CASSLAGGSSYNEQFF
.,.,TRBJ1-6,TRBV14,TGTGCCAGCAGCCCTCGAACAGGCAATTCACCCCTCCACTTT,CASSPRTGNSPLHF
TRBD1,.,TRBJ1-1,TRBV7-2,TGTGCCAGCAGCTTAGTCGGGTGGACAGGGACGCCGGCCACTGAAGCTTTCTTT,CASSLVGWTGTPATEAFF
TRBD1,few,TRBJ1-6,TRBV4-1,TGCGCCAGCAGCCAAGTCCAGACAGGGCTTTCACCCCTCCACTTT,CASSQVQTGLSPLHF
.,.,TRBJ1-2,TRBV30,TGTGCCTGGAACCTGGGGCAGGGGTGGTCAAATGACTATGGCTACACCTTC,CAWNLGQGWSNDYGYTF
.,.,TRBJ2-5,TRBV5-1,TGCGCCAGCAGCCCAGGCCAAAAAGGGGAGACCCAGTACTTC,CASSPGQKGETQYF
.,few,TRBJ2-3,TRBV11-3,TGTGCCAGCAGCTTAATTGTTTTGGCCCTACGAGATACGCAGTATTTT,CASSLIVLALRDTQYF
TRBD1,.,TRBJ1-6,TRBV7-2,TGTGCCAGCAGCGGGACAGGGTCGAATTCACCCCTCCACTTT,CASSGTGSNSPLHF
.,few,TRBJ1-5,TRBV21-1,TGTGCCAGCAGCAAGGGACGGCGTTACAATCAGCCCCAGCATTTT,CASSKGRRYNQPQHF
TRBD1,.,TRBJ1-2,TRBV5-1,TGCGCCAGCAGCGCTGGACAGGGGGTTTATGGCTACACCTTC,CASSAGQGVYGYTF
TRBD1,.,TRBJ2-7,TRBV19,TGTGCCAGTAGTCCACGGGACAGGGAAAGTCAGTACTTC,CASSPRDRESQYF
TRBD2,once,TRBJ2-5,TRBV14,TGTGCCAGCAGCCAAGACTCGCGGGGGGGCCAGGAGACCCAGTACTTC,CASSQDSRGGQETQYF
.,once,TRBJ1-3,TRBV7-6,TGTGCCAGCAGCCCCCAGGACACGAGCTCTGGAAACACCATATATTTT,CASSPQDTSSGNTIYF
.,medium-sized,TRBJ1-1,TRBV10-3,TGTGCCATCAGTGAACCCGGGGGGAACACTGAAGCTTTCTTT,CAISEPGGNTEAFF
.,once,TRBJ1-5,TRBV15,TGTGCCACCAGCAGAGATGAGACAACGTGGCCCCAGCATTTT,CATSRDETTWPQHF
.,.,TRBJ1-2,TRBV4-1,TGCGCCAGCAGCCCCCGGGACAACTACCTCTATGGCTACACCTTC,CASSPRDNYLYGYTF
TRBD1,.,TRBJ2-7,TRBV7-9,TGTGCCAGCAGCTTAAACAGGGGGTCTTCCTACGAGCAGTACTTC,CASSLNRGSSYEQYF
TRBD2,.,TRBJ2-5,TRBV2,TGTGCCAGCAGCCCCGGGGGGAGGGAGACCCAGTACTTC,CASSPGGRETQYF